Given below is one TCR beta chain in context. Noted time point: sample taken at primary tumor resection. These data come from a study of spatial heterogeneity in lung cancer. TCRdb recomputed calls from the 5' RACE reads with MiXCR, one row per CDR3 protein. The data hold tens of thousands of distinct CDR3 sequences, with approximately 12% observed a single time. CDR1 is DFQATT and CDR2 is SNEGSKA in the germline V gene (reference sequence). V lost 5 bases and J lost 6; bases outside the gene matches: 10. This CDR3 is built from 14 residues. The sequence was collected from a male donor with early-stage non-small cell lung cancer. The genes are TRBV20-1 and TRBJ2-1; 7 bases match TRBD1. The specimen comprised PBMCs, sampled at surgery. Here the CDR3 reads CSALTGVTINEQFF. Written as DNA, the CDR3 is TGCAGTGCTTTAACAGGGGTGACTATCAATGAGCAGTTCTTC.